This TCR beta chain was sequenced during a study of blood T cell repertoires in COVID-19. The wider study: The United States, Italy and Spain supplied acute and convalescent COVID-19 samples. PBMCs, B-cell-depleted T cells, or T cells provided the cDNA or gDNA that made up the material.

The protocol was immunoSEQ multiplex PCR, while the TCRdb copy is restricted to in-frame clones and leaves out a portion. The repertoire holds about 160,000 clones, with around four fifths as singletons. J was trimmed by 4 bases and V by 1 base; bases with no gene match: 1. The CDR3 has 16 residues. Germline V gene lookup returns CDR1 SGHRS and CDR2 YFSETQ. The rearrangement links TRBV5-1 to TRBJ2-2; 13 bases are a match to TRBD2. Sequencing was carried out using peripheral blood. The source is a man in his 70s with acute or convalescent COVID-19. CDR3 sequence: CASSLRTSGGTGELFF. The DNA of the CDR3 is TGCGCCAGCAGCTTGAGGACTAGCGGGGGCACCGGGGAGCTGTTTTTT.